One sample yielded the 32 T cell receptor beta chains listed below, sequenced in a study of PD-L1 blockade in urothelial cancer. Sequencing used immunoSEQ multiplex PCR; TCRdb keeps in-frame clones, though not all of them. The data show approximately 38,000 clones, with 65% to 85% seen just once and around 17% held by the top ten. The source was PBMCs, collected around atezolizumab (anti-PD-L1) treatment. The receptor set was obtained from a man aged 55 to 70 with urothelial cancer.

J is TRBJ2-3 and V is TRBV28; a weak D match, TRBD1 (6 bases). The CDR3 contains 13 residues. Germline CDR1 is MDHEN and CDR2 is SYDVKM. Trimming took 10 bases from V and 1 from J, leaving 12 bases between them. In DNA, the CDR3 is TGTGCCACGGTAGGGGGAGGCACAGATACGCAGTATTTT. Translated, it gives CATVGGGTDTQYF.

V is TRBV6-6 and J is TRBJ2-1, with 12 bases fitting TRBD2. Germline V CDR1 and CDR2: MNHNY, SVGAGI (reference sequence). There are 15 residues in the CDR3. After removal of 7 bases from V and 5 bases from J, the junction contained 6 bases not matched to a gene. CDR3 DNA sequence: TGTGCCAGCAAACTAGCGGGGGGTGGAAACAATGAGCAGTTCTTC. This sequence encodes CASKLAGGGNNEQFF.

This clone was observed once. The chain uses TRBV7-2 and TRBJ1-3; D ambiguous. The CDR3 consists of 16 residues. The V gene's germline CDR1 is SGHTA and CDR2 FQGNSA. With 2 bases removed from V and 0 bases from J, the gap between germline ends came to 11 bases. For the CDR3, the DNA is TGTGCCAGCAGCTTAATGATCTCTAGCTCTGGAAACACCATATATTTT. Its translation: CASSLMISSSGNTIYF.

The V gene is TRBV6-5, the J gene TRBJ1-1; a weak D match, TRBD1 (5 bases). Trimming shortened V by 4 bases and J by 5 bases, and 17 bases separated the two germline ends. In germline, CDR1 is MNHEY, CDR2 SVGAGI. The CDR3 runs 15 residues. CDR3 DNA sequence: TGTGCCAGCAGTTCCCTTGGGACTCGGTGGACTGAAGCTTTCTTT. Translating it yields CASSSLGTRWTEAFF.

This chain joins TRBV11-2 and TRBJ1-2, with D perhaps matching TRBD1 (5 bases). The germline V and J ends were trimmed by 0 bases and 8 bases, with 16 bases remaining between them. The CDR3 extends over 15 amino acids. Germline lookup yields CDR1 SGHAT and CDR2 FQNNGV. CDR3 region: CASSLDVWAGRGYTF. CDR3 DNA sequence: TGTGCCAGCAGCTTAGATGTTTGGGCGGGGCGAGGCTACACCTTC.

This CDR3 is CASSLYVGGPAGELFF. The CDR3 coding sequence is TGTGCCAGCAGTTTATACGTGGGAGGGCCGGCCGGGGAGCTGTTTTTT. V gene TRBV28 combines with J gene TRBJ2-2; TRBD2 matches at 7 bases. Trimming at V came to 1 base and at J to 6 bases, leaving 8 bases not matched to a gene. In germline, CDR1 is MDHEN, CDR2 SYDVKM. CDR3 size: 16 residues.

The genes are TRBV21-1 and TRBJ2-3; the table's D call, TRBD1, has no DNA check behind it. TRBV21-1 is shown as a pseudogene. This CDR3 region has 15 residues. The CDR3 coding sequence is TGTGCCAGCAGCAAGTCGGACAGGGATGGTTTTCACCAGTATTTT. It codes for CASSKSDRDGFHQYF.

This rearrangement joins TRBV9 to TRBJ2-3; D is possibly TRBD2 (5 bases). V was trimmed by 0 bases and J by 1 base, leaving 15 bases between them. The germline CDR1 and CDR2 sequences are SGDLS and YYNGEE. The CDR3 extends over 17 amino acids. CDR3 sequence: CASSVGQRSRRTDTQYF. The DNA of the CDR3 is TGTGCCAGCAGCGTAGGTCAGCGGAGCCGCCGCACAGATACGCAGTATTTT.

Concerning this clone itself: At one end the junction does not follow the germline gene, possibly because of a read error. This chain connects TRBV28 to TRBJ2-3; TRBD2 agrees at 9 bases. Germline V gene sequence: CDR1 MDHEN, CDR2 SYDVKM. The CDR3 covers 15 residues. The CDR3 sequence is CASSFGGRAGDAQYF. Here the CDR3 DNA reads TGTGCCAGCAGTTTCGGCGGGAGGGCCGGAGATGCGCAGTATTTT. Full variable domain (rest looked up from reference TRBV28 and TRBJ2-3): DVKVTQSSRYLVKRTGEKVFLECVQDMDHENMFWYRQDPGLGLRLIYFSYDVKMKEKGDIPEGYSVSREKKERFSLILESASTNQTSMYLCASSFGGRAGDAQYFGPGTRLTVL.

The rearrangement uses TRBV7-2 and TRBJ1-1; 7 bases match TRBD1. After removal of 4 bases from V and 1 base from J, the junction contained 9 bases not matched to a gene. Germline CDR1 reads SGHTA; CDR2 reads FQGNSA. The CDR3 has 16 residues. CDR3 coding DNA: TGTGCCAGCAGCTACGGGGGACAGCGTACGAACACTGAAGCTTTCTTT. Its translation: CASSYGGQRTNTEAFF. The full variable domain, completed using reference TRBV7-2 and TRBJ1-1, is GAGVSQSPSNKVTEKGKDVELRCDPISGHTALYWYRQSLGQGLEFLIYFQGNSAPDKSGLPSDRFSAERTGGSVSTLTIQRTQQEDSAVYLCASSYGGQRTNTEAFFGQGTRLTVV.

The chain combines TRBV11-3 with TRBJ2-2; D is perhaps TRBD1 (5 bases). The germline V gene encodes CDR1 SGHNT and CDR2 YENEEA. V lost 6 bases and J lost 5, with 10 bases in between. There are 13 residues in the CDR3. Written as DNA, the CDR3 is TGTGCCAGCAGAAAAGACAGTACCGGGGAGCTGTTTTTT. Residues: CASRKDSTGELFF.

The genes are TRBV5-1 and TRBJ2-2; D uncertain. Trimming removed 0 bases at V and 4 bases at J, with 10 bases between. This CDR3 is built from 15 residues. CDR1 and CDR2 from the germline V gene are SGHRS and YFSETQ. CDR3 nucleotides: TGCGCCAGCAGCTTGGTTTCAGGTTCCACCGGGGAGCTGTTTTTT. Translated, it gives CASSLVSGSTGELFF.

The J gene is TRBJ1-5, the V gene TRBV28, with D unclear. V was clipped by 6 bases and J by 2 bases, with 8 bases between them. There are 13 residues in the CDR3. Looked up from germline, CDR1 is MDHEN and CDR2 is SYDVKM. DNA of the CDR3: TGTGCCAGCAGAACTCGGGGCAATCAGCCCCAGCATTTT. Protein: CASRTRGNQPQHF.

J is TRBJ2-1 and V is TRBV5-1; 9 nucleotides line up with TRBD1. Germline CDR1 and CDR2: SGHRS and YFSETQ. The CDR3 consists of 15 residues. The junction had 0 bases not matched to a gene; V was cut back by 0 bases and J by 2 bases. The CDR3 DNA follows: TGCGCCAGCAGCTTGGACAGGGGGCCCTACAATGAGCAGTTCTTC. This translates into CASSLDRGPYNEQFF.

This clone was seen a handful of times. A read error may account for a junction end that differs from germline. The rearrangement uses TRBV11-2 and TRBJ2-1, with 8 bases matching TRBD1. The CDR3 loop spans 15 amino acids. Germline CDR1 is SGHAT and CDR2 is FQNNGV. The CDR3 region has the DNA TGTGCCAGCAACTTAAACAGGGGGACTTACAATGAGCAGTTCTTC. This encodes CASNLNRGTYNEQFF.

This clone was recorded only once. This sequence joins TRBV5-5 and TRBJ1-5, with D perhaps matching TRBD1 (5 bases). Per germline, CDR1 SGHKS and CDR2 YYEKEE (reference sequence). The CDR3 spans 18 residues. V lost 1 base, J lost 6 bases, and 23 bases lay in between. The CDR3, as DNA: TGTGCCAGCAGCTTGAACGGCAGGGATTGGAAGTTGGGTCAGCCCCAGCATTTT. Its protein product is CASSLNGRDWKLGQPQHF.

This chain uses TRBV5-1 with TRBJ1-3; 8 nucleotides line up with TRBD1. The V gene end was trimmed by 3 bases and the J gene end by 0 bases; junction bases not matched to a gene: 8. The CDR3 has 17 amino acids. The germline V gene encodes CDR1 SGHRS and CDR2 YFSETQ. CDR3 amino acids: CASSSGTGTASGNTIYF. For the CDR3, the DNA is TGCGCCAGCAGCTCCGGGACAGGAACGGCCTCTGGAAACACCATATATTTT.

The chain links TRBV5-1 to TRBJ2-3; a weak D match, TRBD1 (5 bases). Per the germline V gene, CDR1 is SGHRS and CDR2 is YFSETQ. Trimming cost V 0 bases and J 6 bases, with 5 bases left between them. The CDR3 is made up of 12 amino acids. CDR3 sequence (DNA): TGCGCCAGCAGCTTGGACAGGGATACGCAGTATTTT. Translating gives CASSLDRDTQYF.

The rearrangement uses TRBV28 and TRBJ2-2, with TRBD2 matching 10 bases. Germline values: CDR1 MDHEN, CDR2 SYDVKM. With 6 bases clipped from V and 7 bases from J, the junction kept 8 bases outside the gene matches. The CDR3 extends over 15 amino acids. As DNA, the CDR3 is TGTGCCAGCAGAGTGGGGACTAGCGTTTACGGGGAGCTGTTTTTT. Translating it yields CASRVGTSVYGELFF. The full variable domain, completed using reference TRBV28 and TRBJ2-2, is DVKVTQSSRYLVKRTGEKVFLECVQDMDHENMFWYRQDPGLGLRLIYFSYDVKMKEKGDIPEGYSVSREKKERFSLILESASTNQTSMYLCASRVGTSVYGELFFGEGSRLTVL.

This chain joins TRBV6-5 and TRBJ1-5; the match to TRBD1 covers 8 bases. With 6 bases clipped from V and 5 bases from J, the junction kept 9 bases outside the gene matches. The CDR3 sequence is 15 residues long. Germline V gene lookup returns CDR1 MNHEY and CDR2 SVGAGI. CDR3: CASRPIQGGDQPQHF. CDR3 DNA sequence: TGTGCCAGCAGACCGATACAGGGGGGGGATCAGCCCCAGCATTTT.

For this clone: Relative to the germline gene, one junction end is altered; a read error may explain this. V gene TRBV7-7 combines with J gene TRBJ2-5; a weak D match, TRBD2 (6 bases). Per germline, CDR1 SSHAT and CDR2 FNYEAQ (reference sequence). CDR3 length: 15 residues. The CDR3 loop is CASSLARAGGETQYF. The CDR3 nucleotides read TGTGCTAGCAGCTTAGCGAGAGCCGGGGGAGAGACCCAGTACTTC.

The V call is TRBV5-1, the J call TRBJ1-2, with D possibly TRBD1 on 5 matching bases. V lost 0 bases and J 6 bases, leaving 9 bases between the germline ends. The CDR3 extends over 13 amino acids. CDR1 is SGHRS, CDR2 YFSETQ, per germline. The CDR3 reads CASSLEGMDGYTF. CDR3 nucleotides: TGCGCCAGCAGCTTGGAGGGGATGGATGGCTACACCTTC.

The chain has TRBV7-9 and TRBJ2-1, with 12 bases that match TRBD2. Germline V gives CDR1 SEHNR, CDR2 FQNEAQ (reference sequence). With 4 bases clipped from V and 8 bases from J, the junction kept 9 bases outside the gene matches. There are 16 residues in the CDR3. The CDR3 spells CASSSPSGGARDEQFF. In DNA form, the CDR3 reads TGTGCCAGCAGCTCGCCTAGCGGGGGGGCCCGGGATGAGCAGTTCTTC.

This chain uses TRBV5-1 with TRBJ2-3, with TRBD2 matching 15 bases. This CDR3 has 16 residues. Trimming at V came to 4 bases and at J to 3 bases, leaving 3 bases not matched to a gene. CDR1 is SGHRS, CDR2 YFSETQ, per germline. The CDR3 here is CASSPGTSGRTDTQYF. The CDR3 nucleotides are TGCGCCAGCAGCCCAGGGACTAGCGGGAGGACAGATACGCAGTATTTT.

This clone was counted a few times. The V and J genes are TRBV19 and TRBJ1-4; weak D call: TRBD1 (5 bases). Looked up from germline, CDR1 is LNHDA and CDR2 is SQIVND (reference sequence). The V end was cut by 10 bases, the J end by 3 bases, with 18 bases between. CDR3 size: 15 residues. In nucleotides, the CDR3 is TGTGCCACCAAAACCGGGACTCATGCTAATGAAAAACTGTTTTTT. As protein: CATKTGTHANEKLFF.

The chain has TRBV10-1 and TRBJ2-5, with D perhaps matching TRBD2 (7 bases). The CDR3 extends over 12 amino acids. Trimming left V 8 bases short and J 7 bases short, with 14 bases between. The germline gives CDR1 WNHNN, CDR2 SYGVQD (reference sequence). CDR3 in amino acids: CASVWGGGTQYF. The CDR3 nucleotides are TGCGCCAGCGTATGGGGGGGCGGGACCCAGTACTTC.

The rearrangement joins TRBV5-1 to TRBJ1-2; D is unclear. The CDR3 totals 14 residues. V was shortened by 4 bases and J by 6 bases, with 16 bases between the two germline ends. The germline V gene has CDR1 SGHRS and CDR2 YFSETQ. CDR3 in DNA: TGCGCCAGCAGCCCCCCCCGGGGTCGGAATGGCTACACCTTC. This codes for CASSPPRGRNGYTF.

V is TRBV10-3 and J is TRBJ1-1, with 10 bases lining up with TRBD1. This CDR3 has 15 residues. Looked up from germline, CDR1 is ENHRY and CDR2 is SYGVKD. V lost 6 bases to trimming and J lost 3 bases; unmatched junction nucleotides: 7. The chain's CDR3 is CAIRTGGSKDTEAFF. DNA for the CDR3: TGTGCCATCAGGACAGGGGGCAGTAAGGACACTGAAGCTTTCTTT.

The chain joins TRBV6-4 to TRBJ2-2; D is possibly TRBD2 (6 bases). Germline CDR1 reads MRHNA; CDR2 reads SNTAGT. This CDR3 comprises 13 residues. CDR3 in DNA: TGTGCTACCAGGAGGGAGGAAGCCGGGGAGCTGTTTTTT. This gives the protein CATRREEAGELFF.

The chain combines TRBV11-2 with TRBJ1-4, with D uncertain. This CDR3 is 14 amino acids long. V lost 5 bases and J 5 bases, leaving 12 bases between the germline ends. The germline V gene encodes CDR1 SGHAT and CDR2 FQNNGV. Here the CDR3 reads CASSPGVSNEKLFF. CDR3 bases: TGTGCCAGCAGCCCCGGGGTCTCGAATGAAAAACTGTTTTTT.

V is TRBV29-1 and J is TRBJ2-7; maybe TRBD1 (6 bases). Between the trimmed V and J ends, which lost 5 bases and 0 bases, there was a span of 14 bases. Looked up from germline, CDR1 is SQVTM and CDR2 is ANQGSEA. The CDR3 totals 14 residues. The CDR3 loop reads CSVSARQDSYEQYF. The CDR3 nucleotides read TGCAGCGTTAGTGCAAGACAGGACTCCTACGAGCAGTACTTC.

The V and J genes are TRBV28 and TRBJ2-7; TRBD2 matches at 13 bases. CDR1 and CDR2 from the germline V gene are MDHEN and SYDVKM. The CDR3 covers 15 residues. The J segment lost 7 bases and the V segment lost 5 bases, leaving 8 bases of the junction unmatched. Here the CDR3 DNA reads TGTGCCAGCAGTACGAGGACTAGCGGGGGAGGTGAGCAGTACTTC. This sequence encodes CASSTRTSGGGEQYF. Filled out from reference TRBV28 and TRBJ2-7, the complete variable domain reads DVKVTQSSRYLVKRTGEKVFLECVQDMDHENMFWYRQDPGLGLRLIYFSYDVKMKEKGDIPEGYSVSREKKERFSLILESASTNQTSMYLCASSTRTSGGGEQYFGPGTRLTVT.